This is a list of T cell receptor beta chains from one sample in a study of blood T cell repertoires in COVID-19. Sequenced by immunoSEQ multiplex PCR; TCRdb stores in-frame clones only, minus some. The data contain around 480,000 clones, 88% of them singletons. Specimen: peripheral blood. These receptors came from a woman in her 50s with COVID-19, enrolled during active disease. CDR3s include the opening cysteine and the closing phenylalanine or tryptophan. A D gene is named only where the DNA matches it firmly. A row's size may be missing; if present it is once, few, many or a size class.

D,J,size,V,DNA,CDR3
TRBD1,TRBJ1-2,.,TRBV28,TGCCTTGCGGGGCAGGGGGCCTCCTATGGCTACACCTTC,CLAGQGASYGYTF
.,TRBJ1-4,.,TRBV25-1,TGTGCCAGCAGTGCCGGAGTTAATGAAAAACTGTTTTTT,CASSAGVNEKLFF
.,TRBJ1-1,.,TRBV30,TGTGCTTCCAAACAAGAGAACACTGAAGCTTTCTTT,CASKQENTEAFF
TRBD1,TRBJ1-6,.,TRBV27,TGTGCCAGCAGTTTAACGACAGGGAATTCACCCCTCCACTTT,CASSLTTGNSPLHF
.,TRBJ1-2,.,TRBV19,TGTGCCAGTAGTATCAGGGCCAGTGGCTACACCTTC,CASSIRASGYTF
TRBD1,TRBJ1-3,medium-sized,TRBV29-1,TGCAGCGTTGTTCCCCTTACAGGGGAATCTTCTGGAAACACCATATATTTT,CSVVPLTGESSGNTIYF
.,TRBJ2-7,.,TRBV7-2,TGTGCCAGCAGCTTATCTATCGGGGTTGGGGCCTACGAGCAGTACTTC,CASSLSIGVGAYEQYF
.,TRBJ2-1,once,TRBV6-5,TGTGCCAGCAGTTATTTTTTTGGTAGTGAGCAGTTCTTC,CASSYFFGSEQFF
.,TRBJ1-2,.,TRBV30,TGTGCCTGGAGTGTAAACACAGTTGGCTACACCTTC,CAWSVNTVGYTF
.,TRBJ1-1,once,TRBV5-5,TGTGCCAGCAGCCCGTCTAATAGGGGTAGATACACTGAAGCTTTCTTT,CASSPSNRGRYTEAFF
.,TRBJ2-1,.,TRBV24-1,TGTGCCACCAGTGACCGTCATTCTAGCGCCAATGAGCAGTTCTTC,CATSDRHSSANEQFF
TRBD2,TRBJ2-7,once,TRBV28,TGTGCCAGCAGCCCTAGCGGGGGGGGCTACGAGCAGTACTTC,CASSPSGGGYEQYF
.,TRBJ2-7,.,TRBV6-5,TGTGCCAGCAGTGACTCCCTGGTGGGGGGCTACGAGCAGTACTTC,CASSDSLVGGYEQYF
TRBD1,TRBJ2-7,.,TRBV19,TGTGCCAGTAGCGACAGGGGCCAATCCTACGAGCAGTACTTC,CASSDRGQSYEQYF
TRBD1,TRBJ1-2,.,TRBV19,TGTGCCAGTAGTGCCGGACAGGGGGTCGGCTACACCTTC,CASSAGQGVGYTF
TRBD1,TRBJ1-1,.,TRBV30,TGTGCCTGCAACAGGGGGTCGAACACTGAAGCTTTCTTT,CACNRGSNTEAFF
.,TRBJ2-5,.,TRBV18,TGTGCCAGCTCACCCCGACGGACAGCGCAAGAGACCCAGTACTTC,CASSPRRTAQETQYF
.,TRBJ1-2,.,TRBV9,TGTGCCAGCAGCGTAGATCCCAGATCTTATGGCTACACCTTC,CASSVDPRSYGYTF
.,TRBJ2-6,.,TRBV19,TGTGCCAGTAGTCCTCCCGGGAGCTCATCTGGGGCCAACGTCCTGACTTTC,CASSPPGSSSGANVLTF
TRBD1,TRBJ2-3,.,TRBV5-4,TGTGCCAGCAGCTTGGGTGGACAGGGTACCCGGGGTGCGCAGTATTTT,CASSLGGQGTRGAQYF
TRBD1,TRBJ1-1,.,TRBV2,TGTGCCAGCAGCGGACAAACAGGGGGTGACACTGAAGCTTTCTTT,CASSGQTGGDTEAFF
.,TRBJ1-2,once,TRBV6-5,TGTGCCAGCAGCGGGTCCTTTTTACCTCATGGCTACACCTTC,CASSGSFLPHGYTF
.,TRBJ1-2,once,TRBV6-1,TGTGCCAGCAGTGAAGTCTCGGAGGGCACCTTC,CASSEVSEGTF
.,TRBJ2-4,.,TRBV4-2,TGTGCCAGCAGCCAAGATCAGACAGGCCCAGCCTTAATAGCCAAAAACATTCAGTACTTC,CASSQDQTGPALIAKNIQYF
TRBD2,TRBJ2-7,once,TRBV6-5,TGTGCCAGCAGTCCTCCCGCGAGCGGGGATTACGAGCAGTACTTC,CASSPPASGDYEQYF
.,TRBJ1-3,.,TRBV4-1,TGCGCCAGCAGACTTGGGGAGGGACCTGGAAACACCATATATTTT,CASRLGEGPGNTIYF
.,TRBJ2-2,few,TRBV30,TGTGCCTGGAGTGTAGCTAGGTACGCCGGGGAGCTGTTTTTT,CAWSVARYAGELFF
TRBD2,TRBJ2-1,.,TRBV15,TGTGCCACCTCGGCGGGGGATAACAATGAGCAGTTCTTC,CATSAGDNNEQFF
.,TRBJ2-7,.,TRBV30,TGTGCCTGGCGTATCTCCTACGAGCAGTACTTC,CAWRISYEQYF
.,TRBJ2-3,.,TRBV24-1,TGTGCCACCAGTGACGACAGGTTGATGGCAGATACGCAGTATTTT,CATSDDRLMADTQYF
.,TRBJ2-1,.,TRBV6-5,TGTGCCAGCGCCACCTGGGGGAGGCATGAGCAGTTCTTC,CASATWGRHEQFF
.,TRBJ1-1,.,TRBV12-5,TGTGCTAGTGGCCGAACAACGAACACTGAAGCTTTCTTT,CASGRTTNTEAFF
TRBD1,TRBJ2-1,.,TRBV9,TGTGCCAGCAGCGTAACCCCACAGGGGGCGCGGAGTGAGCAGTTCTTC,CASSVTPQGARSEQFF
.,TRBJ1-5,.,TRBV12-2,TGTGCAAGTCGCCCTGTTAAAGGGACTGCCTCCGATAGGCCCCAGCATTTT,CASRPVKGTASDRPQHF
.,TRBJ2-3,.,TRBV15,TGTGCCACCAGCCGGCGGGGTCCCACAGATACGCAGTATTTT,CATSRRGPTDTQYF
.,TRBJ1-4,.,TRBV19,TGTGCCAGTAGTATAAACAGGCGTCCGGATAATGAAAAACTGTTTTTT,CASSINRRPDNEKLFF
TRBD1,TRBJ1-5,once,TRBV2,TGTGCCAGCAGTGAAGGTCTAAGGGGGCGCGTGGATCAGCCCCAGCATTTT,CASSEGLRGRVDQPQHF
.,TRBJ2-2,.,TRBV7-9,TGTGCCAGCAGCTTCTTCAGGGACACCGGGGAGCTGTTTTTT,CASSFFRDTGELFF
TRBD1,TRBJ2-1,once,TRBV11-3,TGTGCCAGCAGCCGCCGACAGGGCCTCTATGAGCAGTTCTTC,CASSRRQGLYEQFF
.,TRBJ2-5,.,TRBV2,TGTGCCAGCAGTCGGGATTCGGGATCGGAAGAGACCCAGTACTTC,CASSRDSGSEETQYF
.,TRBJ1-1,.,TRBV25-1,TGTGCCAGCAGTCCCTGGGGGAGGGGGACTGAAGCTTTCTTT,CASSPWGRGTEAFF
TRBD2,TRBJ2-1,once,TRBV9,TGTGCCAGCAGCGTAGGGCGGGGGGATGACAATGAGCAGTTCTTC,CASSVGRGDDNEQFF
.,TRBJ1-3,.,TRBV30,TGTGCCTGGAGTGTACCCGGGGGAGGAAACACCATATATTTT,CAWSVPGGGNTIYF
.,TRBJ2-5,.,TRBV5-6,TGTGCCAGCAGCTTGGGGACTTCCGACCCGCTCCGAGAGACCCAGTACTTC,CASSLGTSDPLRETQYF
.,TRBJ2-2,.,TRBV28,TGTGCCAGCAGTATTATAGACACCGGGGAGCTGTTTTTT,CASSIIDTGELFF
.,TRBJ2-4,.,TRBV6-5,TGTGCCAGCATCGTGACAGGTCTTGGTGGGTACTTC,CASIVTGLGGYF
.,TRBJ2-5,.,TRBV24-1,TGTGCCACCAGTGATTCAAGCGGCGGACTTCAAGAGACCCAGTACTTC,CATSDSSGGLQETQYF
.,TRBJ1-2,.,TRBV5-4,TGTGCCAGCAGTCTTCCGGGGAGCGGCGGCTACACCTTC,CASSLPGSGGYTF
TRBD1,TRBJ1-5,.,TRBV6-6,TGTGCCAGCAGTTACTCGGGGACAGGGGAGCAGCCCCAGCATTTT,CASSYSGTGEQPQHF
.,TRBJ2-2,once,TRBV21-1,TGTGCCAGCAGCAAGGCTCCGGGACAGATGAACACCGGGGAGCTGTTTTTT,CASSKAPGQMNTGELFF
.,TRBJ2-7,.,TRBV6-6,TGTGCCAGCAGTCTACCCCAGGGGAACTCCTACGAGCAGTACTTC,CASSLPQGNSYEQYF
TRBD1,TRBJ1-6,.,TRBV15,TGTGCCACCAGTGACAGGGTTGACAATAATTCACCCCTCCACTTT,CATSDRVDNNSPLHF
.,TRBJ2-4,.,TRBV5-4,TGTGCCAGCAGCCATACAAGAGCCAAAAACATTCAGTACTTC,CASSHTRAKNIQYF
.,TRBJ2-1,.,TRBV5-4,TGTGCCAGCAGCTTTCGAGGGGGACGGAATGAGCAGTTCTTC,CASSFRGGRNEQFF
TRBD2,TRBJ2-2,few,TRBV19,TGTGCCAGTAGTACCATATGGACTAGCGGGTCCGACGGGGAGCTGTTTTTT,CASSTIWTSGSDGELFF
TRBD1,TRBJ2-5,.,TRBV30,TGTGCCTGGAGTACGCAGGGGGCTGAGACCCAGTACTTC,CAWSTQGAETQYF
.,TRBJ1-4,.,TRBV5-5,TGTGCCAGCAGCTTTTATGACAATCTACCAACTAATGAAAAACTGTTTTTT,CASSFYDNLPTNEKLFF